This T cell receptor beta chain was observed in a study of blood T cell repertoires in COVID-19. Study summary: Whether acute or convalescent, the COVID-19 samples came from the United States, Italy and Spain.

This CDR3 contains 15 residues. Germline V gives CDR1 SGDLS, CDR2 YYNGEE. Between the trimmed V and J ends, which lost 0 bases and 0 bases, there was a span of 9 bases. Original data processing: Amplification with reference gene primers provided the estimates of nucleated cell counts. Profiled with immunoSEQ multiplex PCR; TCRdb holds only in-frame clones, not every one. That table supplies the V and J calls and clone size; D and trimming were determined from the DNA. The table has about 160,000 clones, approximately 90% seen once; the top ten hold about a tenth. The rearrangement joins TRBV9 to TRBJ1-1, with D hard to call. The source material was peripheral blood. This TCR came from a woman between 70 and 85 years old with COVID-19, enrolled during active disease. CDR3 in amino acids: CASSVDYQMNTEAFF. CDR3 nucleotide sequence: TGTGCCAGCAGCGTAGATTACCAGATGAACACTGAAGCTTTCTTT. Combining the CDR3 with reference TRBV9 and TRBJ1-1 gives the whole variable domain DSGVTQTPKHLITATGQRVTLRCSPRSGDLSVYWYQQSLDQGLQFLIQYYNGEERAKGNILERFSAQQFPDLHSELNLSSLELGDSALYFCASSVDYQMNTEAFFGQGTRLTVV.